Listed below are T cell receptor beta chains from one sample, sequenced in a study of memory CD4+ T cells and cytomegalovirus serostatus. Libraries were prepared by immunoSEQ multiplex PCR; TCRdb keeps only in-frame clonotypes and omits some of them. The data hold tens of thousands of clones, with roughly 78% observed a single time. Sequenced input: memory CD4+ T cells from blood. All receptors derive from an adult in good health and CMV-seronegative. CDR3s include the opening cysteine and the closing phenylalanine or tryptophan. The D gene is left open where the match is weak. Clone size is stated in some rows and not others, as once, few, many or a class when expanded.

clone size: .
D gene: TRBD1
J gene: TRBJ1-2
V gene: TRBV6-5
CDR3 protein: CASSEQGLYGYTF
CDR3 DNA: TGTGCCAGCAGTGAACAGGGGTTATATGGCTACACCTTC

clone size: .
D gene: .
J gene: TRBJ2-2
V gene: TRBV5-1
CDR3 protein: CASSLDRGIGELFF
CDR3 DNA: TGCGCCAGCAGCTTGGACCGGGGGATCGGGGAGCTGTTTTTT

clone size: .
D gene: .
J gene: TRBJ2-3
V gene: TRBV19
CDR3 protein: CATTGSEHTDTQYF
CDR3 DNA: TGTGCCACCACAGGGTCAGAGCACACAGATACGCAGTATTTT

clone size: .
D gene: TRBD1
J gene: TRBJ2-5
V gene: TRBV2
CDR3 protein: CASRRITPTGALQETQYF
CDR3 DNA: TGTGCCAGCAGGCGAATAACCCCGACAGGGGCCCTTCAAGAGACCCAGTACTTC

clone size: .
D gene: .
J gene: TRBJ1-2
V gene: TRBV5-1
CDR3 protein: CASSLGSTGTYGYTF
CDR3 DNA: TGCGCCAGCAGCTTGGGGTCCACAGGGACCTATGGCTACACCTTC

clone size: few
D gene: .
J gene: TRBJ1-1
V gene: TRBV21-1
CDR3 protein: CASSNKQGAEAFF
CDR3 DNA: TGTGCCAGCAGCAATAAACAGGGGGCGGAAGCTTTCTTT

clone size: .
D gene: TRBD1
J gene: TRBJ1-5
V gene: TRBV19
CDR3 protein: CASRKGQGLNQPQHF
CDR3 DNA: TGTGCCAGTCGAAAGGGACAGGGCTTAAATCAGCCCCAGCATTTT

clone size: .
D gene: TRBD2
J gene: TRBJ2-7
V gene: TRBV6-5
CDR3 protein: CASSSRRGGYEQYF
CDR3 DNA: TGTGCCAGCAGTTCTCGGAGGGGAGGGTACGAGCAGTACTTC

clone size: few
D gene: TRBD1
J gene: TRBJ2-3
V gene: TRBV7-2
CDR3 protein: CASSLDRGNTQYF
CDR3 DNA: TGTGCCAGCAGCTTAGACAGGGGAAATACGCAGTATTTT

clone size: .
D gene: .
J gene: TRBJ2-7
V gene: TRBV5-6
CDR3 protein: CASSLLRGLDEQYF
CDR3 DNA: TGTGCCAGCAGCTTGCTCCGGGGTTTGGACGAGCAGTACTTC

clone size: .
D gene: .
J gene: TRBJ1-3
V gene: TRBV9
CDR3 protein: CASSVGAGTGPSGNTIYF
CDR3 DNA: TGTGCCAGCAGCGTAGGGGCCGGAACAGGTCCGTCTGGAAACACCATATATTTT

clone size: .
D gene: .
J gene: TRBJ1-5
V gene: TRBV2
CDR3 protein: CASSGGVGGGQPQHF
CDR3 DNA: TGTGCCAGCAGTGGGGGTGTGGGAGGAGGTCAGCCCCAGCATTTT

clone size: .
D gene: .
J gene: TRBJ2-1
V gene: TRBV15
CDR3 protein: CATSRDPSYNEQFF
CDR3 DNA: TGTGCCACCAGCAGAGATCCGAGTTACAATGAGCAGTTCTTC

clone size: once
D gene: .
J gene: TRBJ1-1
V gene: TRBV10-3
CDR3 protein: CAITPSRVGGDDRVNTEAFF
CDR3 DNA: TGTGCCATCACCCCCTCGAGGGTGGGGGGGGACGATCGGGTGAACACTGAAGCTTTCTTT

clone size: .
D gene: TRBD2
J gene: TRBJ2-7
V gene: TRBV4-2
CDR3 protein: CASSQLLAGRQDYEQYF
CDR3 DNA: TGTGCCAGCAGCCAACTTCTAGCGGGCAGACAGGACTACGAGCAGTACTTC

clone size: .
D gene: TRBD2
J gene: TRBJ2-3
V gene: TRBV5-4
CDR3 protein: CASSGGLAADTQYF
CDR3 DNA: TGTGCCAGCAGCGGAGGACTAGCGGCAGATACGCAGTATTTT

clone size: few
D gene: .
J gene: TRBJ2-5
V gene: TRBV11-3
CDR3 protein: CASSLGMETQYF
CDR3 DNA: TGTGCCAGCAGCTTAGGGATGGAGACCCAGTACTTC

clone size: medium-sized
D gene: TRBD1
J gene: TRBJ1-5
V gene: TRBV2
CDR3 protein: CASSRGQGGQPQHF
CDR3 DNA: TGTGCCAGCAGTCGTGGACAGGGAGGTCAGCCCCAGCATTTT

clone size: .
D gene: .
J gene: TRBJ2-7
V gene: TRBV28
CDR3 protein: CASSSVTEQYF
CDR3 DNA: TGTGCCAGCAGTTCAGTTACCGAGCAGTACTTC

clone size: .
D gene: TRBD1
J gene: TRBJ2-7
V gene: TRBV6-5
CDR3 protein: CASTPGTAWEGVYF
CDR3 DNA: TGTGCCAGCACTCCGGGGACAGCTTGGGAAGGGGTGTACTTC

clone size: .
D gene: TRBD1
J gene: TRBJ1-2
V gene: TRBV27
CDR3 protein: CASSLRQGGNYGYTF
CDR3 DNA: TGTGCCAGCAGCTTAAGACAGGGGGGAAACTATGGCTACACCTTC

clone size: .
D gene: TRBD2
J gene: TRBJ2-3
V gene: TRBV10-3
CDR3 protein: CAITATSGASSTDTQYF
CDR3 DNA: TGTGCCATCACGGCGACTAGCGGGGCGTCTAGCACAGATACGCAGTATTTT

clone size: once
D gene: .
J gene: TRBJ2-7
V gene: TRBV30
CDR3 protein: CAWPPGQIYEQYF
CDR3 DNA: TGTGCCTGGCCCCCGGGACAAATCTACGAGCAGTACTTC

clone size: .
D gene: TRBD1
J gene: TRBJ1-6
V gene: TRBV7-9
CDR3 protein: CASSRGQGSPLHF
CDR3 DNA: TGTGCCAGCAGCAGAGGACAGGGTTCACCCCTCCACTTT

clone size: .
D gene: .
J gene: TRBJ1-1
V gene: TRBV19
CDR3 protein: CASSITPERTEAFF
CDR3 DNA: TGTGCCAGTAGTATCACCCCAGAACGCACTGAAGCTTTCTTT

clone size: medium-sized
D gene: .
J gene: TRBJ2-3
V gene: TRBV7-9
CDR3 protein: CASRPRSTDTQYF
CDR3 DNA: TGTGCCAGCCGGCCTAGGAGCACAGATACGCAGTATTTT

clone size: .
D gene: TRBD1
J gene: TRBJ1-6
V gene: TRBV6-1
CDR3 protein: CASSDRGLYNSPLHF
CDR3 DNA: TGTGCCAGCAGCGACAGGGGGCTCTATAATTCACCCCTCCACTTT

clone size: .
D gene: .
J gene: TRBJ2-5
V gene: TRBV5-1
CDR3 protein: CASSPALWGSMQETQYF
CDR3 DNA: TGCGCCAGCAGCCCAGCCTTATGGGGTAGCATGCAAGAGACCCAGTACTTC

clone size: .
D gene: .
J gene: TRBJ2-2
V gene: TRBV6-5
CDR3 protein: CASRPTGANTGELFF
CDR3 DNA: TGTGCCAGCAGGCCCACCGGTGCTAACACCGGGGAGCTGTTTTTT

clone size: .
D gene: .
J gene: TRBJ2-2
V gene: TRBV7-9
CDR3 protein: CASSLAGPRGTGELFF
CDR3 DNA: TGTGCCAGCAGCTTAGCAGGGCCCCGGGGGACCGGGGAGCTGTTTTTT

clone size: few
D gene: .
J gene: TRBJ1-1
V gene: TRBV14
CDR3 protein: CASSQTTGGRTEAFF
CDR3 DNA: TGTGCCAGCAGCCAAACTACAGGAGGGAGGACTGAAGCTTTCTTT

clone size: .
D gene: .
J gene: TRBJ2-2
V gene: TRBV9
CDR3 protein: CASSYTVGDTGELFF
CDR3 DNA: TGTGCCAGCAGCTATACAGTGGGGGACACCGGGGAGCTGTTTTTT

clone size: .
D gene: .
J gene: TRBJ2-7
V gene: TRBV7-6
CDR3 protein: CASSQGPPYEQYF
CDR3 DNA: TGTGCCAGCAGCCAGGGGCCCCCCTACGAGCAGTACTTC

clone size: .
D gene: .
J gene: TRBJ1-1
V gene: TRBV6-5
CDR3 protein: CASSYQPGETEAFF
CDR3 DNA: TGTGCCAGCAGCTACCAGCCAGGGGAGACTGAAGCTTTCTTT

clone size: .
D gene: .
J gene: TRBJ1-4
V gene: TRBV28
CDR3 protein: CASRIWDPPNEKLFF
CDR3 DNA: TGTGCCAGCAGGATTTGGGACCCCCCTAATGAAAAACTGTTTTTT

clone size: .
D gene: TRBD1
J gene: TRBJ1-1
V gene: TRBV2
CDR3 protein: CASSERDRGRTEAFF
CDR3 DNA: TGTGCCAGCAGTGAGAGGGACAGGGGGCGCACTGAAGCTTTCTTT

clone size: .
D gene: .
J gene: TRBJ1-5
V gene: TRBV7-2
CDR3 protein: CASSLDSAALHQPQHF
CDR3 DNA: TGTGCCAGCAGCTTAGATTCGGCAGCCCTACATCAGCCCCAGCATTTT

clone size: .
D gene: TRBD2
J gene: TRBJ2-7
V gene: TRBV5-8
CDR3 protein: CASKTPRGVTYEQYF
CDR3 DNA: TGTGCCAGCAAGACCCCACGGGGGGTGACCTACGAGCAGTACTTC

clone size: .
D gene: TRBD1
J gene: TRBJ2-7
V gene: TRBV2
CDR3 protein: CASKRQGGPYEQYF
CDR3 DNA: TGTGCCAGTAAGCGACAGGGGGGCCCCTACGAGCAGTACTTC

clone size: .
D gene: .
J gene: TRBJ1-2
V gene: TRBV11-2
CDR3 protein: CASSYFRDGAYGYTF
CDR3 DNA: TGTGCCAGCAGCTACTTCCGGGACGGAGCCTATGGCTACACCTTC

clone size: few
D gene: .
J gene: TRBJ2-3
V gene: TRBV29-1
CDR3 protein: CSVEVRRVDTQYF
CDR3 DNA: TGCAGCGTTGAAGTACGCAGGGTAGATACGCAGTATTTT